The present entry profiles one TCR beta chain with its context. This entry belongs to a study of blood T cell repertoires in COVID-19. Assay: immunoSEQ multiplex PCR; the TCRdb copy retains only in-frame clones and omits some. The sample carries about 70,000 clones, around nine tenths recorded once. This TCR was sampled from a human donor in a cohort sampled during active COVID-19. Sequenced sample: peripheral blood.

The CDR3 bases are TGTGCCAGCAGTCCCTGGACGGGAGGCACTGAAGCTTTCTTT. Residues: CASSPWTGGTEAFF. The chain has TRBV27 and TRBJ1-1; no reliable D call. From germline, CDR1 is MNHEY and CDR2 SMNVEV (reference sequence). The V end lost 5 bases, the J end lost 4 bases, and 14 bases lay between the germline ends. CDR3 size: 14 residues.